The 12 T cell receptor beta chains below were found in one sample sequenced in a study of T cell changes during pregnancy in multiple sclerosis (dated by TCRdb to the late 2010s). Receptors were amplified or captured by the immunoSEQ multiplex PCR assay. TCRdb mirrors the immuneACCESS table, restricted to in-frame sequences. Some clones are absent from its copies; in checked studies, under half trace to an unresolved V gene, and the reason for the others is unknown. In all, the sample holds about 77,000 clones, and just over 90% of those were seen once. The ten most abundant clones make up roughly 2.6% of the sample. Source: peripheral blood, taken after pregnancy. Receptors were obtained from a female donor in good health, enrolled as a control in a pregnancy study.

J is TRBJ2-3 and V is TRBV9; TRBD2 matches at 7 bases. The CDR3 loop spans 16 amino acids. Per germline, CDR1 SGDLS and CDR2 YYNGEE. Losses at the gene ends were 0 bases for V and 4 bases for J; bases not matched to a gene: 8. CDR3 residues: CASSVGIAGGSDTQYF. In DNA form, the CDR3 reads TGTGCCAGCAGCGTAGGGATAGCGGGTGGATCAGATACGCAGTATTTT.

The chain is built from TRBV28 and TRBJ1-4; D remains unclear. Germline lookup yields CDR1 MDHEN and CDR2 SYDVKM. With 1 base removed from V and 10 bases from J, the gap between germline ends came to 7 bases. This CDR3 has 12 residues. The CDR3 reads CASSLLGRKLFF. DNA of the CDR3: TGTGCCAGCAGTTTATTGGGCAGAAAACTGTTTTTT.

The chain employs TRBV7-7 and TRBJ2-1, with TRBD1 matching 12 bases. Germline V gene sequence: CDR1 SSHAT, CDR2 FNYEAQ (reference sequence). The CDR3 covers 18 residues. V shed 11 bases, J shed 1 base, and the junction held 15 bases outside the gene matches. The CDR3, as DNA: TGTGCCGTAAATTCCGGGACAGGGGGCGATTTTTCCTACAATGAGCAGTTCTTC. Translated: CAVNSGTGGDFSYNEQFF.

With respect to this clone: At one end the junction does not follow the germline gene, possibly because of a read error. J is TRBJ2-3 and V is TRBV2; TRBD1 is a possible D gene (6 bases). CDR3 length: 13 amino acids. Germline CDR1 is SNHLY and CDR2 is FYNNEI. The CDR3 sequence is CVSSQGRTDTQYF. The CDR3 DNA reads as TGTGTCAGCTCCCAGGGGCGCACAGATACGCAGTATTTT.

V is TRBV27 and J is TRBJ2-3, with 8 positions matching TRBD1. The CDR3 contains 15 residues. The germline V gene has CDR1 MNHEY and CDR2 SMNVEV (reference sequence). Trimming cost V 1 base and J 2 bases; bases outside gene matches: 2. CDR3 residues: CASSLWTGSTDTQYF. DNA of the CDR3: TGTGCCAGCAGTTTATGGACAGGGTCCACAGATACGCAGTATTTT.

This clone showed up just once. The chain links TRBV29-1 to TRBJ1-2; no clear D. CDR1 SQVTM and CDR2 ANQGSEA come from the germline V gene. V lost 0 bases to trimming and J lost 2 bases, with 7 bases between them. This CDR3 region has 13 residues. The chain's CDR3 is CSVEEAGNYGYTF. The DNA for the CDR3 is TGCAGCGTTGAAGAGGCAGGCAACTATGGCTACACCTTC.

The rearrangement links TRBV27 to TRBJ1-1; 9 nucleotides align to TRBD1. Germline V gene sequence: CDR1 MNHEY, CDR2 SMNVEV (reference sequence). V trimming: 5 bases; J trimming: 7 bases; junction bases outside the gene matches: 14. CDR3 length: 16 residues. CDR3 residues: CASSLYSQGAAFEAFF. The DNA of the CDR3 is TGTGCCAGCAGTCTATATTCACAGGGGGCGGCCTTTGAAGCTTTCTTT.

J is TRBJ1-1 and V is TRBV4-2; 11 bases are shared with TRBD1. V was clipped by 1 base and J by 3 bases; unmatched bases: 4. The CDR3 extends over 16 amino acids. Germline assignment: CDR1 LGHNA and CDR2 YNFKEQ. The CDR3 nucleotides are TGTGCCAGCAGCCAAGGGGGGACAGGGGGGTACACTGAAGCTTTCTTT. This translates into CASSQGGTGGYTEAFF.

The V call is TRBV28, the J call TRBJ2-3, with D possibly matching TRBD1 (5 bases). Between the trimmed V and J ends, which lost 3 bases and 5 bases, there was a span of 12 bases. The germline gives CDR1 MDHEN, CDR2 SYDVKM. The CDR3 spans 14 residues. The CDR3 loop is CASSFGRVRDTQYF. CDR3 sequence (DNA): TGTGCCAGCAGTTTCGGCAGGGTAAGAGATACGCAGTATTTT.

This rearrangement joins TRBV19 to TRBJ2-7; D uncertain. V lost 5 bases and J 4 bases, leaving 12 bases between the germline ends. The CDR3 consists of 13 residues. Germline CDR1 reads LNHDA; CDR2 reads SQIVND (reference sequence). The CDR3 spells CASSPSHRYEQYF. The CDR3 bases are TGTGCCAGTAGTCCATCCCACCGGTACGAGCAGTACTTC.

The V and J genes are TRBV7-9 and TRBJ2-5, with D uncertain. The germline gives CDR1 SEHNR, CDR2 FQNEAQ (reference sequence). The CDR3 totals 14 residues. V lost 3 bases to trimming and J lost 1 base, with 9 bases between them. The CDR3 loop reads CASSLRGTQETQYF. CDR3 bases: TGTGCCAGCAGCTTGCGAGGCACCCAAGAGACCCAGTACTTC.

V and J are TRBV11-2 and TRBJ2-3, with D possibly TRBD2 on 5 matching bases. Germline V gene lookup returns CDR1 SGHAT and CDR2 FQNNGV. The CDR3 is 15 amino acids. Trimming removed 5 bases at V and 2 bases at J, with 14 bases between. The CDR3 region has the DNA TGTGCCAGCAGCCCATGGACTCGTTCCACAGATACGCAGTATTTT. It codes for CASSPWTRSTDTQYF.